A selection of T cell receptor beta chains follows, all from one sample in a study of vaccination and CD4 T cells after COVID-19. Their target antigens are unknown. TCRdb re-derived calls from the PCR reads in MiXCR, one entry per CDR3 protein. Of about 9,100 distinct CDR3 sequences in the sample, around two thirds were seen once. Sequences were obtained from CD4+ T cells from blood, cultured in vitro. The receptors were gathered from a human donor who had recovered from COVID-19. Both conserved end residues are part of each CDR3. The order of the fields is D gene, clone size, J gene, V gene, CDR3 DNA, CDR3 protein. A D gene is named only where the DNA matches it firmly. Only part of the rows carry a size: once, few, many, or a class if the clone is expanded.

D: .; size: .; J: TRBJ1-2; V: TRBV7-8; DNA: TGTGCCAGCAGCACCGACAGGACCAACTATGGCTACACCTTC; CDR3: CASSTDRTNYGYTF
D: TRBD2; size: .; J: TRBJ2-3; V: TRBV5-4; DNA: TGTGCCAGCAGCTTGACGGGGGGAAGACCTAGCACAGATACGCAGTATTTT; CDR3: CASSLTGGRPSTDTQYF
D: .; size: .; J: TRBJ1-5; V: TRBV5-8; DNA: TGTGCCAGCACCAACCCCGGGGGGAATCAGCCCCAGCATTTT; CDR3: CASTNPGGNQPQHF
D: TRBD2; size: once; J: TRBJ2-7; V: TRBV20-1; DNA: TGCAGTGCTCTTAGCGGGAGGGCCTTCGGAAACGAGCAGTACTTC; CDR3: CSALSGRAFGNEQYF
D: .; size: few; J: TRBJ1-5; V: TRBV20-1; DNA: TGCAGTGCTAGCCCATCAGGGCTTAACAATCAGCCCCAGCATTTT; CDR3: CSASPSGLNNQPQHF
D: TRBD1; size: .; J: TRBJ1-1; V: TRBV6-2/TRBV6-3; DNA: TGTGCCAGCCAACCCCCGGGACAGAGAACTGAAGCTTTCTTT; CDR3: CASQPPGQRTEAFF
D: .; size: .; J: TRBJ1-5; V: TRBV2; DNA: TGTGCCAGCAGGGAAGGGCAGGGAGATCAGCCCCAGCATTTT; CDR3: CASREGQGDQPQHF
D: .; size: .; J: TRBJ2-7; V: TRBV21-1; DNA: TGTGCCAGCAGCAAGGGGGTTGCTAGCGGGGGGGCATGGGAGCAGTACTTC; CDR3: CASSKGVASGGAWEQYF
D: .; size: .; J: TRBJ2-6; V: TRBV6-4; DNA: TGTGCCAGCAGTCCGGAGAGCTCTGGGGCCAACGTCCTGACTTTC; CDR3: CASSPESSGANVLTF
D: .; size: once; J: TRBJ1-1; V: TRBV19; DNA: TGTGCCAGTAGTGTCCAGGGATTAAACACTGAAGCTTTCTTT; CDR3: CASSVQGLNTEAFF
D: .; size: .; J: TRBJ2-3; V: TRBV20-1; DNA: TGCAGTGCCCTACAAACAGGGACAGATACGCAGTATTTT; CDR3: CSALQTGTDTQYF
D: .; size: .; J: TRBJ1-5; V: TRBV7-2; DNA: TGTGCCAGCAGCCGAGACCCCAGGGGTAGACAGCCCCAGCATTTT; CDR3: CASSRDPRGRQPQHF
D: .; size: few; J: TRBJ2-2; V: TRBV27; DNA: TGTGCCAGCAGCCCAACTAGAAAATCCACCGGGGAGCTGTTTTTT; CDR3: CASSPTRKSTGELFF
D: .; size: once; J: TRBJ2-7; V: TRBV15; DNA: TGTGCCACCAGCAGGGAGATAGGTAATTACGAGCAGTACTTC; CDR3: CATSREIGNYEQYF
D: .; size: few; J: TRBJ2-5; V: TRBV19; DNA: TGTGCCAGTAGTCTCAGGGTAGGGGAGACCCAGTACTTC; CDR3: CASSLRVGETQYF
D: .; size: .; J: TRBJ1-5; V: TRBV12-3/TRBV12-4; DNA: TGTGCCAGCAGTCCCCCAGGGAATAGCAATCAGCCCCAGCATTTT; CDR3: CASSPPGNSNQPQHF
D: TRBD1; size: few; J: TRBJ1-3; V: TRBV10-3; DNA: TGTGCCATCAGACAGGGGGCCGAAGGAAACACCATATATTTT; CDR3: CAIRQGAEGNTIYF
D: TRBD2; size: .; J: TRBJ2-1; V: TRBV20-1; DNA: TGCAGTGCCCGTAGCTCGGGGGGAGTAGGCAATGAGCAGTTCTTC; CDR3: CSARSSGGVGNEQFF
D: .; size: once; J: TRBJ2-7; V: TRBV15; DNA: TGTGCCACCAGCAGAGTTACCGGGGGCTACGAGCAGTACTTC; CDR3: CATSRVTGGYEQYF
D: TRBD1; size: few; J: TRBJ1-1; V: TRBV6-2/TRBV6-3; DNA: TGTGCCAGCAGTTACCCTAGGCTCGGGACAGGTGAGACTGAAGCTTTCTTT; CDR3: CASSYPRLGTGETEAFF
D: .; size: few; J: TRBJ1-6; V: TRBV19; DNA: TGTGCCAGTACCCCCGAGGCTAATGATTCACCCCTCCACTTT; CDR3: CASTPEANDSPLHF
D: TRBD1; size: .; J: TRBJ1-5; V: TRBV5-8; DNA: TGTGCCAGCAGAGAGGGGACAGGGGCTTTAAGCAATCAGCCCCAGCATTTT; CDR3: CASREGTGALSNQPQHF
D: .; size: .; J: TRBJ2-7; V: TRBV20-1; DNA: TGCAGTGCTACTCGGGGGGCCGTGGAAGAGCAGTACTTC; CDR3: CSATRGAVEEQYF
D: TRBD1; size: .; J: TRBJ1-2; V: TRBV6-4; DNA: TGTGCCAGCAGTGAGCGACAGGGGGCCTATGGCTACACCTTC; CDR3: CASSERQGAYGYTF
D: .; size: .; J: TRBJ2-7; V: TRBV6-1; DNA: TGTGCCAGCAGTCAGACCCAGGGTTACGAGCAGTACTTC; CDR3: CASSQTQGYEQYF
D: .; size: .; J: TRBJ1-1; V: TRBV29-1; DNA: TGCAGCGTTGCGGGGGCGTCACTGCGGAACACTGAAGCTTTCTTT; CDR3: CSVAGASLRNTEAFF
D: TRBD1; size: .; J: TRBJ2-7; V: TRBV30; DNA: TGTGCCTTCGCCGGGACAGGGGTTCACGAGCAGTACTTC; CDR3: CAFAGTGVHEQYF
D: TRBD2; size: .; J: TRBJ2-3; V: TRBV7-9; DNA: TGTGCCAGGCTTGAGGGGCTAGCGGGAGGCCGGGGTGAGGATACGCAGTATTTT; CDR3: CARLEGLAGGRGEDTQYF
D: .; size: once; J: TRBJ2-3; V: TRBV20-1; DNA: TGCAGTGCTAGAGATGGATTTAGCATCACAGATACGCAGTATTTT; CDR3: CSARDGFSITDTQYF
D: .; size: .; J: TRBJ1-6; V: TRBV7-3; DNA: TGTGCCAGCAGCTTAAGGCTAGATTCACCCCTCCACTTT; CDR3: CASSLRLDSPLHF
D: TRBD2; size: .; J: TRBJ2-7; V: TRBV4-2; DNA: TGTGCCAGCAGCTACAGCGGGAGCAGCTCCTACGAGCAGTACTTC; CDR3: CASSYSGSSSYEQYF
D: TRBD1; size: .; J: TRBJ1-6; V: TRBV6-5; DNA: TGTGCCAGCAGTTTGGACAGGAATTCACCCCTCCACTTT; CDR3: CASSLDRNSPLHF
D: .; size: few; J: TRBJ1-2; V: TRBV7-2; DNA: TGTGCCAGCAGCTCAGCAGGAGGCGGCTACACCTTC; CDR3: CASSSAGGGYTF
D: .; size: once; J: TRBJ1-3; V: TRBV28; DNA: TGTGCCAGCAGTCGCCGGAGGGACTCTGGAAACACCATATATTTT; CDR3: CASSRRRDSGNTIYF
D: .; size: once; J: TRBJ2-3; V: TRBV7-2; DNA: TGTGCCAGCAGCCTAGGACTCCTTACCACAGATACGCAGTATTTT; CDR3: CASSLGLLTTDTQYF
D: .; size: .; J: TRBJ2-1; V: TRBV7-7; DNA: TGTGCTAGCAGCCCGTCGGGAAATGAGCAGTTCTTC; CDR3: CASSPSGNEQFF
D: .; size: once; J: TRBJ2-5; V: TRBV10-3; DNA: TGTGCCATCAGTATAGCGGCCCGGGAGACCCAGTACTTC; CDR3: CAISIAARETQYF
D: .; size: .; J: TRBJ1-1; V: TRBV10-3; DNA: TGTGCCATCAGTGACAGGGGCATGAACACTGAAGCTTTCTTT; CDR3: CAISDRGMNTEAFF
D: .; size: .; J: TRBJ1-6; V: TRBV6-2/TRBV6-3; DNA: TGTGCCAGCAGTTACTACGATTCACCCCTCCACTTT; CDR3: CASSYYDSPLHF
D: .; size: few; J: TRBJ2-1; V: TRBV6-1; DNA: TGTGCCAGCAGATGGGAGAGGGGTAGGGAGCAGTTCTTC; CDR3: CASRWERGREQFF
D: .; size: few; J: TRBJ1-5; V: TRBV6-2/TRBV6-3; DNA: TGTGCCAGCAGCCCGCGGGGGCAAGGCAATCAGCCCCAGCATTTT; CDR3: CASSPRGQGNQPQHF
D: .; size: .; J: TRBJ2-3; V: TRBV6-1; DNA: TGTGCCAGCAGTGAAGAGGGATATAGCACAGATACGCAGTATTTT; CDR3: CASSEEGYSTDTQYF
D: .; size: .; J: TRBJ2-7; V: TRBV18; DNA: TGTGCCAGCTCACCACCGTCCGGTTACGAGCAGTACTTC; CDR3: CASSPPSGYEQYF
D: .; size: large; J: TRBJ1-1; V: TRBV7-9; DNA: TGTGCCAGCAGCCCGGGGACGACTACCAGGGCTGAAGCTTTCTTT; CDR3: CASSPGTTTRAEAFF
D: .; size: .; J: TRBJ2-4; V: TRBV2; DNA: TGTGCCAGCAGAGAAACAGTGGGGGGAGGCATTCAGTACTTC; CDR3: CASRETVGGGIQYF
D: TRBD1; size: .; J: TRBJ1-1; V: TRBV19; DNA: TGTGCCAGTAGTCTGAGGACAGGAAACACTGAAGCTTTCTTT; CDR3: CASSLRTGNTEAFF
D: TRBD1; size: .; J: TRBJ1-2; V: TRBV7-2; DNA: TGTGCCAGCAGCTCTGTGACAGGGAACTATGGCTACACCTTC; CDR3: CASSSVTGNYGYTF
D: .; size: few; J: TRBJ1-2; V: TRBV7-2; DNA: TGTGCCAGCAGCTTAGGATTGGGAAACTATGGCTACACCTTC; CDR3: CASSLGLGNYGYTF
D: .; size: .; J: TRBJ2-1; V: TRBV7-2; DNA: TGTGCCAGCAGCCTACTTGGGCAGCACAATGAGCAGTTCTTC; CDR3: CASSLLGQHNEQFF